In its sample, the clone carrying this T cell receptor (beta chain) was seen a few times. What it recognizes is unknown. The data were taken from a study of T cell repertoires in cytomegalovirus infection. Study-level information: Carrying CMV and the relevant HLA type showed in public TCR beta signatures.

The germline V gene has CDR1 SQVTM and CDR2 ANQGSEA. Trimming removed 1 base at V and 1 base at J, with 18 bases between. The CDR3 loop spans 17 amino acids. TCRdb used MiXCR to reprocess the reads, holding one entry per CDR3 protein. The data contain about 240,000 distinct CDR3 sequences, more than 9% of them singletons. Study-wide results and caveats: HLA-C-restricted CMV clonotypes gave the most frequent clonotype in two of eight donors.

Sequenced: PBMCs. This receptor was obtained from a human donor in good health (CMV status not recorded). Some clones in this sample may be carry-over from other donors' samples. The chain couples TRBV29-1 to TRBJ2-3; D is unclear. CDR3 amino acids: CSVEGLPGSLGTDTQYF. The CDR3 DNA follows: TGCAGCGTTGAAGGCCTCCCGGGCTCACTCGGCACAGATACGCAGTATTTT.